This T cell receptor beta chain came from a study of cytomegalovirus exposure and HLA in healthy donors. Study-level information: Caucasian-associated ancestry cluster membership applied to around 76% of 398 genotyped donors. Notes on the study in general: Testing in vitro showed three CMV-associated chains specific for CMV antigens. The majority of CMV-associated TCR beta chains were reported as apparently HLA-restricted in a later analysis.

PCR amplification relied on 60 Vbeta primers (plus 13 Jbeta primers). Authors' data handling: Unique TCR beta chains numbered roughly 83 million in a later analysis, with roughly 11 million shared. Assay used: immunoSEQ multiplex PCR; TCRdb lists only in-frame clones, some missing. V and J calls and clone size are as listed in that table; D and trimming were resolved from the DNA. The sample records around 99,000 clones, nearly 70% being singletons. With respect to this clone: Its target is unknown.

This clonotype was obtained from a woman in her sixties or seventies in good health and CMV-seropositive. Sequencing was done on a sample of PBMCs.

Written as DNA, the CDR3 is TGTGCCAGCAGCTTAGAACAAAACAGGGGGTTAGCCAAAAACATTCAGTACTTC. Protein sequence: CASSLEQNRGLAKNIQYF. This chain uses TRBV11-2 with TRBJ2-4; 8 bases align to TRBD1. Trimming cost V 0 bases and J 0 bases; bases outside gene matches: 7. There are 18 residues in the CDR3. Germline lookup yields CDR1 SGHAT and CDR2 FQNNGV.